This record looks at one TCR beta chain sequence and its context. Its antigen target is currently unknown. The input lacks base qualities; no much larger clone sits a single base away. One collaborating source in Seattle enrolled patients during active infection and followed them longitudinally through the course of disease. The collaborating institutions used their own protocols to collect whole blood in K2EDTA tubes. For TCRbeta analysis, collaborator samples were shipped as frozen whole blood, as isolated PBMCs, or as DNA extracted from either sample type. From its cysteine to its phenylalanine, the CDR3 spans 16 amino acids. Here the CDR3 DNA is all that survives: 48 bases in frame from base 1. Trimming removed 0 bases from V and 7 bases from J; the gene matches leave 8 bases unexplained. CDR1 and CDR2 are read off the germline V gene (reference sequence) as SGHNT and YYREEE. TCRbeta CDR3 regions were amplified from genomic DNA using the immunoSEQ Assay, a bias-controlled multiplex PCR. The study's own analysis went as follows. The number of nucleated cells in each sample was estimated by amplification of reference gene primers within the assay. Sequence reads were collapsed and filtered to measure the absolute abundance of every unique TCRbeta CDR3 rearrangement. For each sample, productive Simpson clonality was calculated as the square root of Simpson's diversity index over productive rearrangements. TCRdb carries this immuneACCESS record with in-frame sequences only. Its versions omit some clonotypes, under half of them owing to an unresolved V gene in the studies checked, with the rest unexplained. The D gene and trimming were derived from the DNA, and the V and J assignments and clone size from that table. The sample table records some 290,000 clones; roughly nine tenths of these occur just once. The top ten constitute roughly 2.8% of the sample.

The sample originates from a study of blood T cell repertoires in COVID-19 (dated by TCRdb to about 2020). Turning to the overall study: Collaborator samples came from the United States, Italy and Spain and covered acute and convalescent phases of COVID-19. The material from the prospective study consisted of cDNA or gDNA derived from T cells, B-cell-depleted T cells, or PBMCs. The sample metadata nearly always contained a de-identified subject ID, COVID-19 status, age in years and sex. HLA class I and class II types, where available, came from metadata supplied by the sample provider rather than from assay-based typing. The repertoires were released in a freely available public database intended as a resource for research on the immune response to SARS-CoV-2. Samples came from the ongoing ImmuneRACE study (first 160 participants) plus 1,254 subjects from 6 global collaborators. The dataset comprised deeply sampled blood TCRbeta repertoires from subjects exposed to, actively infected with, or recovered from COVID-19.

What the authors observed across the whole study: How much clinical and demographic metadata was included differed by source and by participant, and the metadata was provided uncurated.

Recombination connected TRBV5-4 to TRBJ2-2; TRBD2 agrees with 8 junctional bases. This clonotype was sampled from a woman in her 30s with COVID-19, enrolled during active disease. Material: peripheral blood. The CDR3 region reads CASSLAGREEIGELFF. The DNA is TGTGCCAGCAGCTTGGCGGGGCGGGAGGAGATCGGGGAGCTGTTTTTT.